These 25 T cell receptor beta chains were all obtained from the same sample, sequenced in a study of T cells in localized non-small cell lung cancer (dated by TCRdb to 2020 to 2021). Library creation used the immunoSEQ multiplex PCR assay. TCRdb provides this immuneACCESS table in a form limited to in-frame rearrangements. Some clones are lacking; in checked studies, under half of them reflect an unresolved V gene, and why the rest are absent is not known. A total of tens of thousands of clones appear in this sample, about 91% of them only once. The ten largest make up approximately 15% of the sample. The specimen comprised peripheral blood, sampled before any cancer treatment. The source is a man between 40 and 70 years old with stage I squamous cell lung carcinoma.

CDR3 in amino acids: CASSPSREFGGYTF. DNA of the CDR3: TGTGCCAGCAGCCCCTCACGTGAATTCGGAGGCTACACCTTC. The V gene is TRBV7-9, the J gene TRBJ1-2; D is ambiguous. CDR3 length equals 14 residues. Germline CDR1 SEHNR, CDR2 FQNEAQ (reference sequence). Trimming took off 5 bases at V and 8 bases at J, with 18 bases between the two ends.

CDR3: CASSLGQGRTEAFF. For the CDR3, the DNA is TGCGCCAGCAGCTTAGGACAGGGCCGCACTGAAGCTTTCTTT. This sequence joins TRBV5-1 and TRBJ1-1; TRBD1 agrees at 8 bases. This CDR3 comprises 14 residues. The V and J ends lost 2 bases and 4 bases, in that order; junction bases with no gene match: 4. The germline V gene has CDR1 SGHRS and CDR2 YFSETQ.

J is TRBJ1-4 and V is TRBV29-1; TRBD1 matches 8 bases. This CDR3 spans 14 amino acids. J gave up 8 bases and V 2 bases, and 7 bases lay outside the gene matches. CDR1 and CDR2 from the germline V gene are SQVTM and ANQGSEA. CDR3: CSVEPIGQGEKLFF. CDR3 nucleotides: TGCAGCGTTGAACCTATAGGACAGGGCGAAAAACTGTTTTTT.

This chain joins TRBV4-1 and TRBJ1-4; 10 bases are shared with TRBD1. The CDR3 loop spans 18 amino acids. The ends lost 1 base at V and 5 bases at J; junction bases unmatched: 10. In germline, CDR1 is MGHRA, CDR2 YSYEKL. CDR3 amino acids: CASSQVTGGALGNEKLFF. CDR3 sequence (DNA): TGCGCCAGCAGCCAAGTGACAGGGGGCGCGTTGGGCAATGAAAAACTGTTTTTT.

The rearrangement joins TRBV2 to TRBJ1-1; D gene ambiguous. The CDR3 runs 12 residues. The germline V gene encodes CDR1 SNHLY and CDR2 FYNNEI. The V end lost 8 bases, the J end lost 1 base, and 8 bases lay between the germline ends. Here the CDR3 DNA reads TGTGCCAGCGATGAGGGGAACACTGAAGCTTTCTTT. Protein: CASDEGNTEAFF.

A remark on this clone: The sample has other DNA sequences that encode this CDR3 too. V usage is TRBV7-6 and J usage is TRBJ1-2; 7 bases map to TRBD1. There are 13 residues in the CDR3. V gave up 5 bases and J gave up 2 bases; unmatched junction bases: 2. The germline CDR1 and CDR2 sequences are SGHVS and FNYEAQ. The CDR3 is CASSLGQNYGYTF. As DNA, the CDR3 is TGTGCCAGCAGCCTGGGACAGAACTATGGCTACACCTTC.

The CDR3 nucleotides are TGTGCCAGCAGCGTAGTAGTAGGAGACACTGAAGCTTTCTTT. This translates into CASSVVVGDTEAFF. V gene TRBV9 combines with J gene TRBJ1-1; D unclear. Trimming took off 0 bases at V and 3 bases at J, with 9 bases between the two ends. The length of the CDR3 is 14 residues. Germline V gives CDR1 SGDLS, CDR2 YYNGEE.

The genes are TRBV28 and TRBJ1-1; TRBD1 aligns across 7 bases. With 1 base clipped from V and 1 base from J, the junction kept 3 bases outside the gene matches. Per germline, CDR1 MDHEN and CDR2 SYDVKM. The CDR3 spans 15 residues. The CDR3 sequence is CASSLFGTANTEAFF. CDR3 DNA sequence: TGTGCCAGCAGTTTATTTGGGACAGCGAACACTGAAGCTTTCTTT. The full variable domain, rest sourced from reference TRBV28 and TRBJ1-1, is DVKVTQSSRYLVKRTGEKVFLECVQDMDHENMFWYRQDPGLGLRLIYFSYDVKMKEKGDIPEGYSVSREKKERFSLILESASTNQTSMYLCASSLFGTANTEAFFGQGTRLTVV.

Written as DNA, the CDR3 is TGTGCCAGCAGTTACTCCGCGACGACTAACACCGGGGAGCTGTTTTTT. This translates into CASSYSATTNTGELFF. This chain uses TRBV6-6 with TRBJ2-2; D is unresolved. Germline CDR1 is MNHNY and CDR2 is SVGAGI (reference sequence). The V end was cut by 0 bases, the J end by 2 bases, with 10 bases between. The CDR3 consists of 16 residues.

The chain uses TRBV19 and TRBJ1-1, with D tentatively TRBD1 (5 bases). V lost 7 bases and J lost 4, with 19 bases in between. The CDR3 length is 15 residues. The germline CDR1 and CDR2 sequences are LNHDA and SQIVND (reference sequence). The CDR3 region is CASTPPGRTTTEAFF. The CDR3 DNA sequence: TGTGCCAGTACCCCGCCGGGGCGAACAACCACTGAAGCTTTCTTT.

The chain's CDR3 is CASSPDLQGAYYGYTF. CDR3 nucleotides: TGTGCCAGCAGTCCTGACTTACAGGGGGCGTACTATGGCTACACCTTC. V is TRBV28 and J is TRBJ1-2; 9 bases are a match to TRBD1. The V segment lost 5 bases and the J segment 3 bases; nucleotides outside the gene matches: 10. This CDR3 is built from 16 residues. From germline, CDR1 is MDHEN and CDR2 SYDVKM.

The rearrangement links TRBV7-8 to TRBJ2-3; 8 nucleotides line up with TRBD1. Unmatched junction bases numbered 6, after V lost 4 bases and J lost 3 bases. Germline CDR1 reads SGHVS; CDR2 reads FQNEAQ. CDR3 length: 15 residues. Here the CDR3 reads CASSYRGESTDTQYF. The CDR3 bases are TGTGCCAGCAGCTACAGGGGGGAGTCGACAGATACGCAGTATTTT.

This chain links TRBV7-8 with TRBJ2-6; D is undetermined. V gave up 5 bases and J gave up 1 base, with 12 bases separating them. Germline assignment: CDR1 SGHVS and CDR2 FQNEAQ. The length of the CDR3 is 16 residues. The CDR3 region has the DNA TGTGCCAGCAGCCGTACCACTTCGTCTGGGGCCAACGTCCTGACTTTC. Protein product: CASSRTTSSGANVLTF. The complete variable domain, with remaining parts taken from reference TRBV7-8 and TRBJ2-6, reads GAGVSQSPRYKVAKRGQDVALRCDPISGHVSLFWYQQALGQGPEFLTYFQNEAQLDKSGLPSDRFFAERPEGSVSTLKIQRTQQEDSAVYLCASSRTTSSGANVLTFGAGSRLTVL.

This clone was seen once. The chain employs TRBV5-1 and TRBJ1-2, with a possible D match to TRBD1 (5 bases). Germline-derived CDR1 and CDR2 are SGHRS and YFSETQ. This CDR3 is 15 amino acids long. V gave up 0 bases and J gave up 4 bases, with 13 bases separating them. The CDR3: CASSLGLTALYGYTF. The CDR3 DNA reads TGCGCCAGCAGCTTGGGACTGACAGCCCTCTATGGCTACACCTTC.

The chain is built from TRBV5-4 and TRBJ1-4; no reliable D call. The CDR3 length is 14 residues. Germline CDR1 SGHNT, CDR2 YYREEE (reference sequence). Trimming removed 1 base at V and 0 bases at J, with 4 bases between. This chain's CDR3 is CASSLKTTNEKLFF. The CDR3 DNA sequence: TGTGCCAGCAGCTTGAAAACAACTAATGAAAAACTGTTTTTT.

The chain recombines TRBV7-2 with TRBJ2-5, with TRBD2 matching 9 bases. The trim removed 5 bases at V and 5 bases at J, leaving 21 bases unmatched. CDR1 SGHTA and CDR2 FQGNSA come from the germline V gene. This CDR3 has 19 amino acids. CDR3 in amino acids: CASSPGRQGSGGPGETQYF. CDR3 coding DNA: TGTGCCAGCAGCCCCGGACGGCAGGGCAGCGGGGGGCCGGGGGAGACCCAGTACTTC.

The chain is built from TRBV29-1 and TRBJ1-5, with D unclear. The germline gives CDR1 SQVTM, CDR2 ANQGSEA. V was clipped by 1 base and J by 5 bases, with 6 bases between them. The length of the CDR3 is 12 residues. This CDR3 is CSVEVGDQPQHF. As DNA, the CDR3 is TGCAGCGTTGAAGTAGGAGATCAGCCCCAGCATTTT.

V and J are TRBV4-1 and TRBJ2-7; D possibly matches TRBD1 or TRBD2 (5 bases each). Trimming cost V 4 bases and J 4 bases, with 14 bases left between them. The CDR3 covers 14 residues. Germline-derived CDR1 and CDR2 are MGHRA and YSYEKL. In DNA, the CDR3 is TGCGCCAGCAGCCTTCGGGACGACCCTTACGAGCAGTACTTC. This encodes CASSLRDDPYEQYF.

This chain connects TRBV7-2 to TRBJ1-1, with 10 bases identical to TRBD1. With 1 base clipped from V and 1 base from J, the junction kept 12 bases outside the gene matches. The germline V gene has CDR1 SGHTA and CDR2 FQGNSA. The CDR3 consists of 19 residues. CDR3 amino acids: CASSLESPGQGWENTEAFF. Here the CDR3 DNA reads TGTGCCAGCAGCTTAGAGTCCCCGGGACAGGGGTGGGAGAACACTGAAGCTTTCTTT.

The chain employs TRBV30 and TRBJ2-6, with 7 bases matching TRBD1. V gave up 2 bases and J gave up 2 bases; unmatched junction bases: 6. Germline CDR1 and CDR2: GTSNPN and SVGIG (reference sequence). The CDR3 has 16 amino acids. In DNA, the CDR3 is TGTGCCTGGAGTAAGTGGCAGGGGGCTGGGGCCAACGTCCTGACTTTC. This gives the protein CAWSKWQGAGANVLTF.

This chain links TRBV18 with TRBJ1-5; 9 positions match TRBD1. Unmatched junction bases numbered 8, after V lost 5 bases and J lost 3 bases. The CDR3 contains 16 residues. The germline gives CDR1 KGHSH, CDR2 LQKENI. The CDR3 here is CASSSGQGTYNQPQHF. The CDR3 DNA is TGTGCCAGCTCATCGGGACAGGGAACGTACAATCAGCCCCAGCATTTT.

The chain has TRBV19 and TRBJ2-3; D possibly uses TRBD1 or TRBD2 (6 bases each). The V end was cut by 6 bases, the J end by 3 bases, with 13 bases between. The germline CDR1 and CDR2 sequences are LNHDA and SQIVND (reference sequence). The CDR3 is made up of 14 amino acids. The CDR3 coding sequence is TGTGCCAGTAGAACGAGGGGGGAGACAGATACGCAGTATTTT. As protein: CASRTRGETDTQYF.

V gene TRBV19 combines with J gene TRBJ1-5, with a tentative D call TRBD1 (5 bases). The CDR3 has 15 amino acids. Germline V CDR1 and CDR2: LNHDA, SQIVND (reference sequence). V was cut by 6 bases and J by 6 bases, with 18 bases left in between. For the CDR3, the DNA is TGTGCCAGTAGCCTAACTGGGACGGCGGTTCAGCCCCAGCATTTT. It specifies CASSLTGTAVQPQHF.

Many counts were recorded for this clone. This sequence joins TRBV27 and TRBJ1-5; 9 bases fit TRBD1. This CDR3 is 15 amino acids long. V was pared by 4 bases and J by 4 bases, with 5 bases of the junction left unmatched. Per the germline V gene, CDR1 is MNHEY and CDR2 is SMNVEV (reference sequence). The chain's CDR3 is CASSSMTGGNQPQHF. Written as DNA, the CDR3 is TGTGCCAGCAGTTCCATGACAGGGGGAAATCAGCCCCAGCATTTT.

CDR3 residues: CASSFGWGQPRYEQYF. In DNA form, the CDR3 reads TGTGCCAGCAGCTTCGGGTGGGGGCAGCCACGTTACGAGCAGTACTTC. The rearrangement links TRBV5-5 to TRBJ2-7, with a possible D match to TRBD1 (6 bases). In germline, CDR1 is SGHKS, CDR2 YYEKEE (reference sequence). The CDR3 has 16 residues. V lost 2 bases to trimming and J lost 4 bases, with 19 bases between them.